The T cell receptor (beta chain) described here comes from a study of Ad26.COV2.S vaccination and SARS-CoV-2 variants. As regards this clone: Its cognate antigen is unknown.

Trimming left V 7 bases short and J 0 bases short, with 13 bases between. The CDR3 spans 15 residues. CDR1 and CDR2 from the germline V gene are MNHNY and SVGAGI (reference sequence). Profiling relied on immunoSEQ multiplex PCR, and the TCRdb table lists in-frame clones only, not all of them. Among roughly 700,000 clones listed, 80% to 90% were seen once. The sample's treatment: about 20 received Ad26.COV2.S at low or high dose, single or two shots; 5 received placebo; per-sample allocation not given. Sampling was done on day 63 after the first vaccine or placebo injection. Points from the study as a whole: Once vaccination had occurred, spike-specific CD8+ and CD4+ T cell responses reportedly showed substantial breadth.

Sequencing was performed on peripheral blood, taken in a trial of Ad26.COV2.S vaccine versus placebo. The clonotype comes from a person aged 18-60 years who received the Ad26.COV2.S COVID-19 vaccine or a placebo. The chain employs TRBV6-6 and TRBJ2-1, with D uncertain. The CDR3 DNA is TGTGCCAGCACGTCTGAGAAAAGCTCCTACAATGAGCAGTTCTTC. This sequence encodes CASTSEKSSYNEQFF.